These 25 T cell receptor beta chains were all obtained from the same sample, sequenced in a study of CD8 T cells in ankylosing spondylitis. Study findings and constraints: There was a TCR beta motif, made of several highly homologous variants, that appeared characteristic of ankylosing spondylitis blood.

TCRdb independently ran MiXCR on the 5' RACE reads; one entry per CDR3 protein. This table holds hundreds of thousands of distinct CDR3 sequences, about 12% found once. These receptors are not linked to any known antigen. The sequencing sample was made of blood, either unsorted or a sorted T cell fraction (not recorded which). Receptor source: a male donor with ankylosing spondylitis.

Many counts were recorded for this clonotype. This chain joins TRBV24-1 and TRBJ2-2, with 15 bases matching TRBD2. The CDR3 covers 18 residues. The germline V gene has CDR1 KGHDR and CDR2 SFDVKD. V lost 3 bases, J lost 5 bases, and 6 bases stayed unmatched. The CDR3 DNA sequence: TGTGCCACCAGTGATGCGGGACTAGCGGGAGGACCTACCGGGGAGCTGTTTTTT. Translated: CATSDAGLAGGPTGELFF.

Here the CDR3 reads CASSQDQVGLGYTF. CDR3 nucleotide sequence: TGTGCCAGCAGCCAAGATCAAGTCGGACTTGGCTACACCTTC. The chain employs TRBV3-1 and TRBJ1-2; D unclear. The CDR3 loop spans 14 amino acids. V lost 0 bases to trimming and J lost 7 bases, with 12 bases between them. Per germline, CDR1 LGHDT and CDR2 YNNKEL (reference sequence).

This rearrangement joins TRBV5-1 to TRBJ1-1; no definite D call. Trimming removed 3 bases from V and 4 bases from J, with 4 bases in between. This CDR3 has 11 amino acids. The germline V gene has CDR1 SGHRS and CDR2 YFSETQ. The CDR3 protein is CASSSTTEAFF. The CDR3 coding sequence is TGCGCCAGCAGCTCGACCACTGAAGCTTTCTTT.

V gene TRBV7-9 combines with J gene TRBJ2-5; 7 nucleotides align to TRBD1. Trimming cost V 5 bases and J 4 bases; bases outside gene matches: 10. In germline, CDR1 is SEHNR, CDR2 FQNEAQ (reference sequence). The CDR3 loop spans 15 amino acids. The DNA for the CDR3 is TGTGCCAGCAGCACCTTGAAGGGGGCGGGAGAGACCCAGTACTTC. It yields the protein CASSTLKGAGETQYF. Supplemented by reference TRBV7-9 and TRBJ2-5, the full variable domain reads DTGVSQNPRHKITKRGQNVTFRCDPISEHNRLYWYRQTLGQGPEFLTYFQNEAQLEKSRLLSDRFSAERPKGSFSTLEIQRTEQGDSAMYLCASSTLKGAGETQYFGPGTRLLVL.

This clonotype has just a few counts. The chain recombines TRBV27 with TRBJ1-1; tentative D call: TRBD1 (5 bases). V lost 2 bases and J lost 6, with 16 bases in between. This CDR3 spans 15 amino acids. Germline loops: CDR1 MNHEY, CDR2 SMNVEV (reference sequence). The CDR3 region has the DNA TGTGCCAGCAGTTTAAGAGCCCAGGGTTTAGCTGAAGCTTTCTTT. It is translated as CASSLRAQGLAEAFF.

The chain has TRBV20-1 and TRBJ1-2; weak D call: TRBD1 (6 bases). The CDR3 runs to 13 residues. Trimming left V 7 bases short and J 8 bases short, with 20 bases between. Looked up from germline, CDR1 is DFQATT and CDR2 is SNEGSKA (reference sequence). This CDR3 is CSGRTEQTQGYTF. The CDR3 bases are TGCAGTGGGAGGACAGAGCAGACACAGGGCTACACCTTC.

This clonotype was counted ten times or more. The rearrangement links TRBV20-1 to TRBJ1-6; D might be TRBD1 (6 bases). Per the germline V gene, CDR1 is DFQATT and CDR2 is SNEGSKA (reference sequence). V was clipped by 6 bases and J by 5 bases, with 14 bases between them. The CDR3 is 14 amino acids. The CDR3 DNA follows: TGCAGTGCCCACGGGGGGCGAAATAATTCACCCCTCCACTTT. Translation gives CSAHGGRNNSPLHF.

This clonotype has a count of ten or more. This chain joins TRBV5-1 and TRBJ1-1, with D possibly matching TRBD1 (6 bases). V lost 5 bases, J lost 0 bases, and 14 bases lay in between. The V gene's germline CDR1 is SGHRS and CDR2 YFSETQ. This CDR3 is built from 15 residues. The CDR3: CASRGGGGMNTEAFF. DNA of the CDR3: TGCGCCAGCAGGGGGGGCGGAGGAATGAACACTGAAGCTTTCTTT.

This clonotype came up many times. The rearrangement uses TRBV12-3 or TRBV12-4 and TRBJ2-5, with TRBD2 matching 14 bases. The CDR3 length is 14 residues. V was pared by 9 bases and J by 7 bases, with 7 bases of the junction left unmatched. The CDR3: CASVTSGRAGTQYF. The CDR3 bases are TGTGCCAGTGTGACTAGCGGGAGGGCGGGGACCCAGTACTTC.

The chain employs TRBV12-3 or TRBV12-4 and TRBJ1-1; D remains unclear. The CDR3 is 17 residues long. The V and J ends lost 3 bases and 0 bases respectively, with 17 bases between them. The CDR3 DNA sequence: TGTGCCAGCAGTTTGCACCCCCTACAATACATGAACACTGAAGCTTTCTTT. This sequence encodes CASSLHPLQYMNTEAFF.

This clonotype has more than one count but fewer than ten. The rearrangement joins TRBV4-1 to TRBJ2-3; TRBD2 matches at 11 bases. After removal of 2 bases from V and 4 bases from J, the junction contained 8 bases not matched to a gene. Germline CDR1 is MGHRA and CDR2 is YSYEKL. The CDR3 has 17 residues. The CDR3 reads CASSQRGGSGRADTQYF. CDR3 nucleotide sequence: TGCGCCAGCAGCCAAAGGGGGGGTAGCGGGAGGGCAGATACGCAGTATTTT.

The genes are TRBV7-9 and TRBJ1-4; no firm D call. The CDR3 length is 13 residues. The V end lost 1 base, the J end lost 8 bases, and 8 bases lay between the germline ends. Germline CDR1 and CDR2: SEHNR and FQNEAQ (reference sequence). The CDR3 region is CASSLGLFEKLFF. CDR3 in DNA: TGTGCCAGCAGCTTAGGCCTTTTCGAAAAACTGTTTTTT.

In its sample, this clonotype was seen many times. The CDR3 sequence: CASRQQSSGNTIYF. Here the CDR3 DNA reads TGTGCCAGCAGGCAACAGAGCTCTGGAAACACCATATATTTT. J is TRBJ1-3 and V is TRBV2; D is unclear. V was clipped by 6 bases and J by 0 bases, with 9 bases between them. Germline CDR1 and CDR2: SNHLY and FYNNEI. The CDR3 sequence is 14 residues long.

This clonotype was recorded at least ten times. The rearrangement joins TRBV4-2 to TRBJ2-2, with TRBD2 as a possible D gene (5 bases). This CDR3 has 17 residues. Germline lookup yields CDR1 LGHNA and CDR2 YNFKEQ. The V end was cut by 3 bases, the J end by 0 bases, with 14 bases between. This chain's CDR3 is CASSQMPAASNTGELFF. The CDR3 DNA reads TGTGCCAGCAGCCAGATGCCAGCGGCCTCGAACACCGGGGAGCTGTTTTTT.

The chain couples TRBV4-1 to TRBJ2-1; no clear D. The CDR3 has 15 residues. Germline lookup yields CDR1 MGHRA and CDR2 YSYEKL. Trimming removed 3 bases from V and 4 bases from J, with 13 bases in between. The CDR3 bases are TGCGCCAGCAGCCACCCCAGCGTCAGTTACAATGAGCAGTTCTTC. This translates into CASSHPSVSYNEQFF.

This chain connects TRBV7-8 to TRBJ2-1; 10 bases match TRBD2. The ends lost 2 bases at V and 6 bases at J; junction bases unmatched: 4. The CDR3 covers 15 residues. Looked up from germline, CDR1 is SGHVS and CDR2 is FQNEAQ. CDR3 amino acids: CASSLPSGSSNEQFF. Here the CDR3 DNA reads TGTGCCAGCAGCTTACCTAGCGGGAGCAGCAATGAGCAGTTCTTC.

This rearrangement joins TRBV12-3 or TRBV12-4 to TRBJ2-1, with D possibly matching TRBD1 (5 bases). The CDR3 is 16 residues long. Trimming stripped 8 bases from V and 2 bases from J, with 19 bases between. CDR3 coding DNA: TGTGCCAGCTCACGTTCTCGACAGACACCCTACAATGAGCAGTTCTTC. Its translation: CASSRSRQTPYNEQFF.

J is TRBJ2-5 and V is TRBV4-1; D might be TRBD2 (5 bases). The V end was cut by 1 base, the J end by 4 bases, with 10 bases between. The CDR3 loop spans 14 amino acids. The germline V gene encodes CDR1 MGHRA and CDR2 YSYEKL. CDR3 sequence reads: CASSQVGLRETQYF. Here the CDR3 DNA reads TGCGCCAGCAGCCAAGTAGGACTCCGAGAGACCCAGTACTTC.

The rearrangement links TRBV5-1 to TRBJ1-1; the D gene is possibly TRBD1 (6 bases). Germline lookup yields CDR1 SGHRS and CDR2 YFSETQ. CDR3 size: 14 residues. V lost 0 bases, J lost 4 bases, and 10 bases lay in between. CDR3 coding DNA: TGCGCCAGCAGCTTGGGGGGGGCGGTCACTGAAGCTTTCTTT. Translated: CASSLGGAVTEAFF.

The sample holds a few counts of this clonotype. J is TRBJ2-1 and V is TRBV20-1; D assignment may be TRBD1 or TRBD2 (5 bases each). Per the germline V gene, CDR1 is DFQATT and CDR2 is SNEGSKA (reference sequence). Trimming pared 3 bases from V and 1 base from J, leaving 16 bases between. The CDR3 has 16 residues. The CDR3 sequence is CSASDVRGGSYNEQFF. The CDR3 bases are TGCAGTGCTAGTGATGTTAGGGGCGGGTCCTACAATGAGCAGTTCTTC.

Only a few counts were recorded for this clonotype. The rearrangement links TRBV11-3 to TRBJ2-1; 10 bases agree with TRBD2. CDR1 and CDR2 from the germline V gene are SGHNT and YENEEA. The CDR3 consists of 16 residues. V dropped 5 bases and J dropped 14; count of bases not matched to a gene: 18. CDR3 amino acids: CASSPIRGPSGRDEFF. CDR3 nucleotide sequence: TGTGCCAGCAGCCCGATCAGGGGTCCTAGCGGGAGAGACGAGTTCTTC.

This clonotype turned up a few times. The chain combines TRBV18 with TRBJ1-6; D not resolved. This CDR3 region has 16 residues. V gave up 6 bases and J gave up 9 bases, with 21 bases separating them. CDR1 is KGHSH and CDR2 is LQKENI in the germline V gene. The CDR3 nucleotides are TGTGCCAGCTCCAACGGACCAGGACGGTTGGGTTCACCCCTCCACTTT. The encoded protein is CASSNGPGRLGSPLHF.

The chain couples TRBV24-1 to TRBJ2-2; 7 bases agree with TRBD1. The CDR3 is 14 residues long. V was clipped by 5 bases and J by 5 bases; unmatched bases: 4. From germline, CDR1 is KGHDR and CDR2 SFDVKD. CDR3: CATSVRDSTGELFF. For the CDR3, the DNA is TGTGCCACCAGTGTTCGGGACAGTACCGGGGAGCTGTTTTTT.

This clonotype showed up many times. The chain is built from TRBV10-3 and TRBJ2-2; TRBD1 agrees at 9 bases. The CDR3 runs 14 residues. CDR1 ENHRY and CDR2 SYGVKD come from the germline V gene. V lost 5 bases, J lost 6 bases, and 4 bases stayed unmatched. Written as DNA, the CDR3 is TGTGCCATCAGTTTGGGACAGGGCCCCGGGGAGCTGTTTTTT. Protein sequence: CAISLGQGPGELFF.

This clonotype has more than one count but fewer than ten. This chain links TRBV12-3 or TRBV12-4 with TRBJ1-2; TRBD1 agrees at 8 bases. The V and J ends lost 3 bases and 5 bases, in that order; junction bases with no gene match: 8. This CDR3 has 15 amino acids. The CDR3 bases are TGTGCCAGCAGTTTTGGTGGGACAGGCGGATATGGCTACACCTTC. It translates to CASSFGGTGGYGYTF.